These 8 T cell receptor beta chains came from one sample sequenced in a study of T cells after yellow fever vaccination. One entry per CDR3 protein, called by TCRdb with MiXCR from the 5' RACE reads. The data contain over 300,000 distinct CDR3 sequences, about 4% of them seen just once; the ten biggest clones take up approximately 25%. Sequences were derived from PBMCs, sampled 5 days after the yellow fever booster vaccination. The receptors were sampled from a young man who received the YFV17D yellow fever vaccine.

The CDR3: CASSDPATPLHF. Here the CDR3 DNA reads TGTGCCAGCAGTGACCCCGCGACACCCCTCCACTTT. The J gene is TRBJ1-6, the V gene TRBV2, with no clear D. V lost 3 bases to trimming and J lost 11 bases, with 8 bases between them. CDR1 SNHLY and CDR2 FYNNEI come from the germline V gene. The CDR3 has 12 residues.

This clonotype was counted at least ten times. V is TRBV20-1 and J is TRBJ2-1; 8 bases agree with TRBD1. With V trimmed by 7 bases and J by 4 bases, 6 bases remained unmatched. This CDR3 is 13 amino acids long. Per germline, CDR1 DFQATT and CDR2 SNEGSKA (reference sequence). CDR3 DNA sequence: TGCAGTGTCCCGGGACAGGTGTACAATGAGCAGTTCTTC. This codes for CSVPGQVYNEQFF.

This chain joins TRBV28 and TRBJ2-2; D is undetermined. Germline V gene data show CDR1 as MDHEN and CDR2 as SYDVKM. CDR3 size: 14 residues. V lost 3 bases and J lost 7, with 12 bases in between. The DNA of the CDR3 is TGTGCCAGCAGTTTGGCGGTTCTAGTCGGGGAGCTGTTTTTT. It codes for CASSLAVLVGELFF.

This clonotype was seen once. The junction departs from the called germline gene at one end, perhaps through a read error. The chain joins TRBV4-3 to TRBJ2-3; D is tentatively TRBD1 or TRBD2 (6 bases each). Germline CDR1 and CDR2: LGHNA and YSLEER. This CDR3 is built from 18 residues. The CDR3 is CSSSQEGPVGGLTDTQYF. The DNA of the CDR3 is TGCTCCAGCAGCCAAGAGGGCCCTGTAGGGGGGCTCACAGATACGCAGTATTTT.

This clonotype was seen a few times. The J gene is TRBJ2-3, the V gene TRBV7-9; 9 nucleotides match TRBD2. CDR3 length equals 17 residues. Unmatched junction bases numbered 14, after V lost 5 bases and J lost 5 bases. Germline CDR1 and CDR2: SEHNR and FQNEAQ (reference sequence). The CDR3 loop reads CASSPARAGGGEDTQYF. The CDR3 DNA is TGTGCCAGCAGCCCTGCTCGGGCGGGGGGGGGAGAAGATACGCAGTATTTT. The full variable domain, its missing parts supplied by reference TRBV7-9 and TRBJ2-3, is DTGVSQNPRHKITKRGQNVTFRCDPISEHNRLYWYRQTLGQGPEFLTYFQNEAQLEKSRLLSDRFSAERPKGSFSTLEIQRTEQGDSAMYLCASSPARAGGGEDTQYFGPGTRLTVL.

This clonotype was detected only a few times. V and J are TRBV4-2 and TRBJ2-7; D ambiguous. V gave up 3 bases and J gave up 0 bases, with 12 bases separating them. The CDR3 has 15 amino acids. Germline V gene lookup returns CDR1 LGHNA and CDR2 YNFKEQ. CDR3: CASSHLADPSYEQYV. The CDR3 nucleotides read TGTGCCAGCAGCCACCTGGCCGACCCCTCCTACGAGCAGTACGTC.

V is TRBV5-1 and J is TRBJ2-1; the D is unclear. The germline gives CDR1 SGHRS, CDR2 YFSETQ. The V and J ends lost 0 bases and 4 bases respectively, with 14 bases between them. CDR3 length: 16 amino acids. The CDR3 DNA reads TGCGCCAGCAGCTTGGGGCTGGGCGAGGCATACAATGAGCAGTTCTTC. It codes for CASSLGLGEAYNEQFF.

V is TRBV5-1 and J is TRBJ1-2, with 8 bases that match TRBD1. Trimming at V came to 1 base and at J to 5 bases, leaving 10 bases not matched to a gene. The germline CDR1 and CDR2 sequences are SGHRS and YFSETQ. The CDR3 contains 16 residues. CDR3 sequence (DNA): TGCGCCAGCAGCTTGACCGGGACAGGCATAAGTTATGGCTACACCTTC. This sequence encodes CASSLTGTGISYGYTF.